This TCR beta chain was sequenced during a study of graft-versus-host responses after intestinal transplantation. Study at large: Those transplanted obtained multivisceral, liver-intestinal, or isolated intestinal grafts. Recipients uniformly received anti-thymocyte globulin induction, followed by tacrolimus and steroids for two to four years. Study observations and caveats: GvH clones were identified in recipient marrow, with some first appearing in ileum or blood. Early post-transplant HvG declines tracked with peak circulating GvH clone levels.

Graft-derived tissue was subjected to processing to liberate intraepithelial and lamina propria lymphocytes. Germline assignment: CDR1 SNHLY and CDR2 FYNNEI. With 5 bases clipped from V and 5 bases from J, the junction kept 12 bases outside the gene matches. The CDR3 loop spans 18 amino acids. Sequenced by immunoSEQ multiplex PCR; TCRdb stores in-frame clones only, minus some. The data hold around 8,400 clones, with around 67% observed a single time. With regard to this clone: The antigen remains undetermined.

The clonotype comes from a human patient who received an intestinal transplant, so some T cells may come from the graft donor. The specimen comprised ileum tissue, sampled 494 days after intestinal transplant. V usage is TRBV2 and J usage is TRBJ1-4; 12 nucleotides agree with TRBD1. CDR3 sequence (DNA): TGTGCCAGCAGTCCCCACCCCGGGACAGGGGGCGCGAATGAAAAACTGTTTTTT. Its translation: CASSPHPGTGGANEKLFF.